Listed below are T cell receptor beta chains from one sample, sequenced in a study of T cells in localized non-small cell lung cancer. Assay used: immunoSEQ multiplex PCR; TCRdb lists only in-frame clones, some missing. The repertoire includes around 33,000 clones, around nine tenths of them detected once, and less than 9% sits in the top ten. This sample comprised peripheral blood, obtained before any cancer treatment. These receptors came from a woman aged 40-69 years with stage I lung adenocarcinoma. Each CDR3 is given without its conserved first and last residue. Each record gives: CDR3 protein, J gene, V gene.

CDR3: ASSFDPQGEKLF; J: TRBJ1-4; V: TRBV6-5
CDR3: ASSEAQGASGYEQY; J: TRBJ2-7; V: TRBV6-1
CDR3: SFGEAF; J: TRBJ1-1; V: TRBV29-1
CDR3: SVLFWGGIGTGELF; J: TRBJ2-2; V: TRBV29-1
CDR3: DPVTDTGELF; J: TRBJ2-2; V: TRBV9
CDR3: ASSPQDRLGAYEQY; J: TRBJ2-7; V: TRBV18
CDR3: AGGTSGETQY; J: TRBJ2-5; V: TRBV5-4
CDR3: ASSPDRVQGANTIY; J: TRBJ1-3; V: TRBV5-1
CDR3: SVGTGTGVNEQF; J: TRBJ2-1; V: TRBV29-1
CDR3: ASSAGGELF; J: TRBJ2-2; V: TRBV9
CDR3: ASSFFSTNEKLF; J: TRBJ1-4; V: TRBV7-2
CDR3: ASSPLRGDTEAF; J: TRBJ1-1; V: TRBV18
CDR3: ASSHLNTEAF; J: TRBJ1-1; V: TRBV2
CDR3: AWSVPGTNQPQH; J: TRBJ1-5; V: TRBV30
CDR3: ASSPSGQASNEKLF; J: TRBJ1-4; V: TRBV7-9
CDR3: ATKTRGYNYGYT; J: TRBJ1-2; V: TRBV19
CDR3: ASSPRMKTSGGDTQY; J: TRBJ2-3; V: TRBV28
CDR3: SVGPSGGVADTQY; J: TRBJ2-3; V: TRBV29-1
CDR3: ASSVTRVETQY; J: TRBJ2-5; V: TRBV2
CDR3: ASSLGLAGGTDTQY; J: TRBJ2-3; V: TRBV4-3